These T cell receptor beta chains were read from a single sample in a study of cytomegalovirus exposure and HLA in healthy donors. Assay: immunoSEQ multiplex PCR; the TCRdb copy retains only in-frame clones and omits some. The sample holds approximately 31,000 clones; 80% to 90% are singletons and the top ten take approximately 3%. Sequencing was carried out using PBMCs. These receptors came from a boy aged 5 to 17 in good health and CMV-seronegative. Each CDR3 is given without its conserved first and last residue. The order of the fields is V gene, J gene, CDR3 length, CDR3 protein.

TRBV2,TRBJ1-6,15,ATTVDEGASVGSPLH
TRBV5-1,TRBJ2-3,13,ASSLAGGSTDTQY
TRBV19,TRBJ2-1,13,ASSTPGQIYNEQF
TRBV5-1,TRBJ2-2,13,AIRDRDPNTGELF
TRBV7-2,TRBJ1-2,13,ASSLASWADYGYT
TRBV7-9,TRBJ2-3,13,ASSPSSGQTDTQY
TRBV2,TRBJ1-2,13,ASSLGQGVSYGYT
TRBV6-5,TRBJ2-7,12,ASRRQFLSYEQY
TRBV11-1,TRBJ2-3,15,ASSLGVAGFVGDTQY
TRBV12-5,TRBJ2-1,12,ASGLPSGGLEQF
TRBV2,TRBJ1-1,9,ASTVRTEAF
TRBV27,TRBJ2-7,11,ASSPGQAYEQY
TRBV5-6,TRBJ2-7,14,ASSLKVGQGGDEQY
TRBV19,TRBJ2-5,12,ASSTMTSGGLKY
TRBV6-4,TRBJ2-1,13,ASSNIAGSVDEQF
TRBV11-2,TRBJ2-4,15,ASSLGSGTGRSDIQY
TRBV7-8,TRBJ2-7,14,ASSYGQAVSSYEQY
TRBV30,.,13,AWSVIQGNDYEQY
TRBV7-2,TRBJ2-1,13,ASSLKSSGGYEQF
TRBV5-1,TRBJ2-7,12,ASSFGGGAYEQY
TRBV28,TRBJ2-1,12,ASSFAGGDNEQF
TRBV6-4,TRBJ2-1,14,ASSETGLAGGNEQF
TRBV11-3,TRBJ2-1,14,ASSPNGGLTYNEQF
TRBV14,TRBJ2-2,11,ASSQDTPGELF
TRBV10-1,TRBJ2-3,13,ASSVLAGESDTQY
TRBV18,TRBJ2-2,13,ASSPGQTNTGELF
TRBV5-1,TRBJ2-1,13,ASSPGTSDYNEQF
TRBV5-6,TRBJ1-2,12,ASSLEDSNYGYT
TRBV6-5,TRBJ2-3,13,ASSRFPPRTDTQY
TRBV10-3,TRBJ2-7,12,AISESEATYEQY
TRBV11-2,TRBJ2-2,15,ASSPRLAQGNTGELF
TRBV2,TRBJ1-4,12,ASSPGRGREKLF
TRBV7-9,TRBJ2-5,14,ASSPPTGLAQETQY
TRBV4-1,TRBJ1-1,12,ASSQGDLNTEAF
TRBV11-1,TRBJ1-1,13,ASSSTVTFNTEAF
TRBV4-3,TRBJ1-6,14,ASSQDLRGGGSPLH
TRBV7-6,TRBJ2-6,12,ASSRDKGANVLT
TRBV5-4,TRBJ1-2,12,ASIRPWELDGYT
TRBV9,TRBJ2-1,13,ASSDGGDYYNEQF
TRBV4-1,TRBJ2-5,16,ASSPAVIGGTLQETQY
TRBV6-5,TRBJ1-2,11,ASSYSIGGGYT